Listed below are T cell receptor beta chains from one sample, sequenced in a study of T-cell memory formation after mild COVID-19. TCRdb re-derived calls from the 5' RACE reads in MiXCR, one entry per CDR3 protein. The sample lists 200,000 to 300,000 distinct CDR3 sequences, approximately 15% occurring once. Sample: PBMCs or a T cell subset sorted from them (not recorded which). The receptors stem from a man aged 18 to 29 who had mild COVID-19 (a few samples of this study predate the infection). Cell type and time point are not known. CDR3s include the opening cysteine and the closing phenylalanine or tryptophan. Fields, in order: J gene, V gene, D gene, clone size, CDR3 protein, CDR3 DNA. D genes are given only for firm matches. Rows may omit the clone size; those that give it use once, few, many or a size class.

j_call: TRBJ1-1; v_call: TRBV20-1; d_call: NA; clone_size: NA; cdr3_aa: CSARDRVLNTEAFF; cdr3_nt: TGCAGTGCTAGAGATCGGGTACTGAACACTGAAGCTTTCTTT
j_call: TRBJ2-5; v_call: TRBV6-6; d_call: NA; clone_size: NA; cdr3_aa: CASSYSRAHAGQETQYF; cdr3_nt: TGTGCCAGCAGTTACTCTCGGGCCCACGCAGGCCAAGAGACCCAGTACTTC
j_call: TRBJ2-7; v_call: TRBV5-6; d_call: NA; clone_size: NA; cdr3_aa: CASSNDDYEQYF; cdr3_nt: TGTGCCAGCAGTAATGACGACTACGAGCAGTACTTC
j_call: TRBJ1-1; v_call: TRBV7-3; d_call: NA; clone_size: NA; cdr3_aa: CASSFVAEGEAFF; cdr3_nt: TGTGCCAGCAGCTTCGTAGCTGAGGGAGAAGCTTTCTTT
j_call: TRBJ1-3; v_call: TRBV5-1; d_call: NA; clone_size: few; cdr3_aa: CASSLGPMALSGNTIYF; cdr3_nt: TGCGCCAGCAGCTTGGGGCCTATGGCACTCTCTGGAAACACCATATATTTT
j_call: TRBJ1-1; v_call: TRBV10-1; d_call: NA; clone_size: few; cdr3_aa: CASSEVRNTEAFF; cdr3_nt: TGCGCCAGCAGTGAGGTCCGGAACACTGAAGCTTTCTTT
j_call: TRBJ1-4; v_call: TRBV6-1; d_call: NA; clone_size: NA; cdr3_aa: CASRTRVGYEKLFF; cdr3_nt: TGTGCCAGCAGGACGCGGGTGGGGTATGAAAAACTGTTTTTT
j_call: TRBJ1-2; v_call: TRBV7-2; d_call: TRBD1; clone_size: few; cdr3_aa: CASSPDRVQVGYTF; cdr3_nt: TGTGCCAGCAGCCCAGACAGGGTACAGGTCGGCTACACCTTC
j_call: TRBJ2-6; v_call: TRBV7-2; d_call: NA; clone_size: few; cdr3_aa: CASSFGQGSGANVLTF; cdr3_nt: TGTGCCAGCAGCTTTGGGCAGGGGTCTGGGGCCAACGTCCTGACTTTC
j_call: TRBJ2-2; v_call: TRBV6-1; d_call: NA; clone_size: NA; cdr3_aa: CASAAGFVGTGELFF; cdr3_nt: TGTGCCAGCGCGGCGGGGTTTGTTGGCACCGGGGAGCTGTTTTTT
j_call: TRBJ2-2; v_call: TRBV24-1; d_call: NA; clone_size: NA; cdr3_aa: CATSADTGFNTGELFF; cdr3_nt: TGTGCCACCAGTGCGGATACAGGGTTCAACACCGGGGAGCTGTTTTTT
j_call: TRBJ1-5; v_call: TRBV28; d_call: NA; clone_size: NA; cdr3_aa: CASSGSNQPQHF; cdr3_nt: TGTGCCAGCAGTGGTAGCAATCAGCCCCAGCATTTT
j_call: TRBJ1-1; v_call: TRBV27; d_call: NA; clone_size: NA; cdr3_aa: CASSIFSGTQNTEAFF; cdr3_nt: TGTGCCAGCAGTATCTTCTCCGGGACACAGAACACTGAAGCTTTCTTT
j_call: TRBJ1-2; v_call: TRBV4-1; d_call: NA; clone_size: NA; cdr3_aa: CASSQDWQGIGYTF; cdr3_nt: TGCGCCAGCAGCCAAGATTGGCAGGGCATCGGCTACACCTTC
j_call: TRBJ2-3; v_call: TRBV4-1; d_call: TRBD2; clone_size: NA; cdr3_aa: CASSHMTSGITTDTQYF; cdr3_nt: TGCGCCAGCAGCCATATGACTAGCGGGATCACCACAGATACGCAGTATTTT
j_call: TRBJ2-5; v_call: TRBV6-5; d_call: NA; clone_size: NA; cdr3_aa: CASRNFGETQYF; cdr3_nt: TGTGCCAGCAGAAATTTCGGGGAGACCCAGTACTTC
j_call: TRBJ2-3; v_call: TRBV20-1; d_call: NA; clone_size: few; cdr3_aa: CSAVLRGPWPFADTQYF; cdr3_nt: TGCAGTGCCGTCCTGCGGGGGCCCTGGCCATTTGCAGATACGCAGTATTTT
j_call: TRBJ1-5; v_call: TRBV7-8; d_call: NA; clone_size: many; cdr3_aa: CASSFRGYSNQPQHF; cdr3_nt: TGTGCCAGCAGCTTTCGGGGTTATAGCAATCAGCCCCAGCATTTT
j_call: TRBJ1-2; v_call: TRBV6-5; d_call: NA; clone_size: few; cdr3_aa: CASVPAGAGFGYGYTF; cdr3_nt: TGTGCCAGCGTACCCGCCGGGGCAGGGTTTGGCTATGGCTACACCTTC
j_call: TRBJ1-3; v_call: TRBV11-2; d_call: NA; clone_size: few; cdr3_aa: CASSLGISGNTIYF; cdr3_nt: TGTGCCAGCAGCTTGGGCATCTCTGGAAACACCATATATTTT
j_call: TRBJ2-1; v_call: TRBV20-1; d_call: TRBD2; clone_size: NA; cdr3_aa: CSARGVSGIEQFF; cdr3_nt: TGCAGTGCTAGAGGGGTTAGCGGGATTGAGCAGTTCTTC
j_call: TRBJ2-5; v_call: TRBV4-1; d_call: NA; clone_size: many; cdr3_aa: CASSQAARETQYF; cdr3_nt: TGCGCCAGCAGCCAGGCCGCCCGGGAGACCCAGTACTTC
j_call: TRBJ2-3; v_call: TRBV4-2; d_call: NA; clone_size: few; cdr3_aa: CASSQEGGPTDTQYF; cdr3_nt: TGTGCCAGCAGCCAAGAAGGGGGACCCACAGATACGCAGTATTTT
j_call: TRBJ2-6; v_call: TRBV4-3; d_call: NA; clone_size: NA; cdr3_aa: CASKNSGANVLTF; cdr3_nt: TGCGCCAGCAAGAACTCTGGGGCCAACGTCCTGACTTTC
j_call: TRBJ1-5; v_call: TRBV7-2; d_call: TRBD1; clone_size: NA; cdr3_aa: CASSPGTGSGRQPQHF; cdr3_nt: TGTGCCAGCAGCCCCGGGACAGGGAGCGGGCGACAGCCCCAGCATTTT
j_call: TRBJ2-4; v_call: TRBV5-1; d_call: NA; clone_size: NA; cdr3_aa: CASSLVGRGENIQYF; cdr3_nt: TGCGCCAGCAGCTTGGTTGGCAGGGGCGAAAACATTCAGTACTTC
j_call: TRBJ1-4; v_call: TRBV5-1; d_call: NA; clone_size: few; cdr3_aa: CASRTGSNEKLFF; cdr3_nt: TGCGCCAGCAGGACAGGATCGAATGAAAAACTGTTTTTT
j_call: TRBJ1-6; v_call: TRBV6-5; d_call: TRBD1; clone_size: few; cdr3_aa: CASSQTGGSYNSPLHF; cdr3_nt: TGTGCCAGCAGTCAGACAGGGGGCTCCTATAATTCACCCCTCCACTTT
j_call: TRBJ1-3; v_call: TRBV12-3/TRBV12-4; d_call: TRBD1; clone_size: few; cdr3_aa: CASRRDRGQNGNTIYF; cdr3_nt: TGTGCCAGCAGACGCGACAGGGGGCAGAATGGAAACACCATATATTTT
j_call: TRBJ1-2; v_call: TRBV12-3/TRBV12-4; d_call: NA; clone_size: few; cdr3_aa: CASSQAGRTYLYGYTF; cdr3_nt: TGTGCCAGCAGTCAAGCCGGCAGAACATACCTCTATGGCTACACCTTC
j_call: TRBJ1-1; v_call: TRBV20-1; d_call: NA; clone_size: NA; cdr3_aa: CSASGTPARGGAF; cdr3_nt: TGCAGTGCTAGCGGGACACCCGCAAGGGGGGGGGCCTTT
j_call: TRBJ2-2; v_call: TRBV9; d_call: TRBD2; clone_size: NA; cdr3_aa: CASSPSGGGDTGELFF; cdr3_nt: TGTGCCAGCAGCCCCAGTGGGGGGGGAGATACCGGGGAGCTGTTTTTT
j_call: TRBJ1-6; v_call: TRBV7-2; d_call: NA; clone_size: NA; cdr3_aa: CASSTRIPSSSPLHF; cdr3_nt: TGTGCCAGCAGCACCAGGATCCCGTCGAGTTCACCCCTCCACTTT
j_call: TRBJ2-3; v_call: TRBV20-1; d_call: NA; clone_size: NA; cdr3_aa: CSATQGGTDTQYF; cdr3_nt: TGCAGTGCTACGCAAGGCGGCACAGATACGCAGTATTTT
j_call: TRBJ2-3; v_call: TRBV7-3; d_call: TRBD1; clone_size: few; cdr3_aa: CASSPRPWTGGTDTQYF; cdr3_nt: TGTGCCAGCAGCCCCCGACCATGGACAGGAGGCACAGATACGCAGTATTTT
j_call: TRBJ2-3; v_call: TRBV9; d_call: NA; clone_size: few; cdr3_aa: CASSADPRGTDTQYF; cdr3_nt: TGTGCCAGCAGCGCAGACCCCCGGGGTACAGATACGCAGTATTTT
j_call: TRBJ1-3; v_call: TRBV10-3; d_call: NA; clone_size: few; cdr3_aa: CAISASGHRGNTIYF; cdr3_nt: TGTGCCATCAGTGCCTCGGGACACCGTGGAAACACCATATATTTT
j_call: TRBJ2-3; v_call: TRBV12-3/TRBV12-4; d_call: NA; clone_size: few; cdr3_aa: CASSPILGRADTQYF; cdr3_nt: TGTGCCAGCAGTCCGATACTAGGGCGGGCAGATACGCAGTATTTT
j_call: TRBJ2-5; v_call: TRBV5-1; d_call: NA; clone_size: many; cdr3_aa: CASSFWGGETQYF; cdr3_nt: TGCGCCAGCAGCTTTTGGGGAGGAGAGACCCAGTACTTC
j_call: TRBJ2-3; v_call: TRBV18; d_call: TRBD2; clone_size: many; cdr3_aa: CASSPVTSGGYSGTDTQYF; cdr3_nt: TGTGCCAGCTCACCAGTCACGAGCGGGGGGTACTCTGGCACAGATACGCAGTATTTT
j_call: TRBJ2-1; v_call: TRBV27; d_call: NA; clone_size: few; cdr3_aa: CASSYSSNNEQFF; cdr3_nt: TGTGCCAGCAGCTATTCTAGTAACAATGAGCAGTTCTTC
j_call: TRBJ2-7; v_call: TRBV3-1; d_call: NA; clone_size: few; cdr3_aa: CASSQDTSSYEQYF; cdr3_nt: TGTGCCAGCAGCCAGGACACCTCCTCCTACGAGCAGTACTTC
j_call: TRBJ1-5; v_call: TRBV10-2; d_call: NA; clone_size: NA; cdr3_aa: CARGWGPQHF; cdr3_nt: TGCGCCAGAGGGTGGGGGCCCCAGCATTTT
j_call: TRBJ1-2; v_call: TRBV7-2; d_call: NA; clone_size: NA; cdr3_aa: CASSLEGQGGYTF; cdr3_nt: TGTGCCAGCAGCTTAGAGGGGCAGGGAGGCTACACCTTC
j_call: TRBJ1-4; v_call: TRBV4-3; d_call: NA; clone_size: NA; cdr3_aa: CASSQVEIGEKLFF; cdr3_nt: TGCGCCAGCAGCCAAGTGGAGATTGGAGAAAAACTGTTTTTT